This T cell receptor beta chain was sequenced for a study of blood T cells in healthy people across ages. This clonotype was counted only a few times. A second about 7 to 11 cycle PCR used barcoded and J-beta primers. A single record per CDR3 protein comes from TCRdb applying MiXCR to the 5' RACE reads. The table records about 730,000 distinct CDR3 sequences, around 46% of them present only once. In germline, CDR1 is SGHTA, CDR2 FQGNSA. The CDR3 loop spans 15 amino acids. Trimming shortened V by 1 base and J by 3 bases, and 10 bases separated the two germline ends. The chain is built from TRBV7-2 and TRBJ1-5, with a possible D match to TRBD1 (5 bases). The source is an older woman in good health. The sample was blood. The CDR3 here is CASSLGQPYNQPQHF. The DNA for the CDR3 is TGTGCCAGCAGCTTAGGACAGCCATACAATCAGCCCCAGCATTTT.